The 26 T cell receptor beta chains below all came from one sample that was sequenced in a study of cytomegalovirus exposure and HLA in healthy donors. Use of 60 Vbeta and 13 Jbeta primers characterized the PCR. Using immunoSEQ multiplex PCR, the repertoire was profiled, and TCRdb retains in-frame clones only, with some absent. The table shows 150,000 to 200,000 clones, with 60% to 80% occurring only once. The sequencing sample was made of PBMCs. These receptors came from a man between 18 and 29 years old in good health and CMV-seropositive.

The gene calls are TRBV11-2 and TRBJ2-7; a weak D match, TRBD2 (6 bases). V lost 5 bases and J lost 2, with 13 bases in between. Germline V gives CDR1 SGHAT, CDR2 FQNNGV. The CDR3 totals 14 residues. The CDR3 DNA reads TGTGCCAGCAGCAGACCGACTAGTACCTACGAGCAGTACTTC. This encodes CASSRPTSTYEQYF.

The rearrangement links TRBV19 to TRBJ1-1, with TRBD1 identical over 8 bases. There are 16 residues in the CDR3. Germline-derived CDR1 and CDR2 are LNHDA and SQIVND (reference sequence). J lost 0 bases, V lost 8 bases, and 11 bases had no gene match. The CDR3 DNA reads TGTGCCAGTCAGGGACAGGCTGGGATATTGAACACTGAAGCTTTCTTT. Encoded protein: CASQGQAGILNTEAFF.

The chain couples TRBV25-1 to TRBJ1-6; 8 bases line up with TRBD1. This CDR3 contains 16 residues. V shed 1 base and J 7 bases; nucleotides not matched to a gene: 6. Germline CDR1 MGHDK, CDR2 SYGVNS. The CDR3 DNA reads TGTGCCAGCAGTGAATTGGGCAGGGGGCAAAATTCACCCCTCCACTTT. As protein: CASSELGRGQNSPLHF. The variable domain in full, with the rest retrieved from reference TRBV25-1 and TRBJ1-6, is EADIYQTPRYLVIGTGKKITLECSQTMGHDKMYWYQQDPGMELHLIHYSYGVNSTEKGDLSSESTVSRIRTEHFPLTLESARPSHTSQYLCASSELGRGQNSPLHFGNGTRLTVT.

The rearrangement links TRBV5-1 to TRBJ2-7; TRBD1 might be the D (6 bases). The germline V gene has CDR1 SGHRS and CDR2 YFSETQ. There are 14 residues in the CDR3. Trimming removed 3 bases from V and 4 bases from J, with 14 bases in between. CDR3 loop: CASSWNRDGYEQYF. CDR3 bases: TGCGCCAGCAGCTGGAACAGGGATGGGTACGAGCAGTACTTC. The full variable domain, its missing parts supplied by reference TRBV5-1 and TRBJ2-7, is KAGVTQTPRYLIKTRGQQVTLSCSPISGHRSVSWYQQTPGQGLQFLFEYFSETQRNKGNFPGRFSGRQFSNSRSEMNVSTLELGDSALYLCASSWNRDGYEQYFGPGTRLTVT.

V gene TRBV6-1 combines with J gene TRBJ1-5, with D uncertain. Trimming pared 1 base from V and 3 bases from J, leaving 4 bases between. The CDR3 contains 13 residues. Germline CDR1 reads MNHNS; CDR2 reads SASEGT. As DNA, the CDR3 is TGTGCCAGCAGTGAAGGAGCCAATCAGCCCCAGCATTTT. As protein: CASSEGANQPQHF.

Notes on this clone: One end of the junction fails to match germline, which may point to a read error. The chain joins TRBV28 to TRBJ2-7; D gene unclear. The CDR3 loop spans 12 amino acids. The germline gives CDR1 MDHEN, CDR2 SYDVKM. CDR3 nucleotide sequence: TGTACCAGCAGTAATAGAGACTACGAGCAGTACTTC. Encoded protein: CTSSNRDYEQYF.

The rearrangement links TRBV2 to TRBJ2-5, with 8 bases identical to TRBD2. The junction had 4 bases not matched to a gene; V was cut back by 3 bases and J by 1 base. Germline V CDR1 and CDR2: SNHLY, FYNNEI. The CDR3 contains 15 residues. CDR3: CASSDATSGQETQYF. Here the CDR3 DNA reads TGTGCCAGCAGTGATGCTACTAGCGGCCAAGAGACCCAGTACTTC.

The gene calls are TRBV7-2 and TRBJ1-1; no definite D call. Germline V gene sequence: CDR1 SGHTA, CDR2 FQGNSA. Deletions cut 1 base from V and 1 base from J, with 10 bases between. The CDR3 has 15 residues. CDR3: CASSLGHSRNTEAFF. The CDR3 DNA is TGTGCCAGCAGCTTAGGCCACAGCAGGAACACTGAAGCTTTCTTT.

DNA of the CDR3: TGTGCCATCGCGCTAGCGGAAGTCACGAACACCGGGGAGCTGTTTTTT. Translated: CAIALAEVTNTGELFF. This rearrangement joins TRBV10-3 to TRBJ2-2; 7 bases are shared with TRBD2. The V and J ends lost 8 bases and 0 bases, in that order; junction bases with no gene match: 9. This CDR3 contains 16 residues. Germline V gene sequence: CDR1 ENHRY, CDR2 SYGVKD.

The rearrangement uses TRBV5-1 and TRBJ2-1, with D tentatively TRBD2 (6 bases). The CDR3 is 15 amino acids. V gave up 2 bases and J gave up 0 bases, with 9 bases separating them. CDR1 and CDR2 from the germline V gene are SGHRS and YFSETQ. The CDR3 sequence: CASSFGLTSYNEQFF. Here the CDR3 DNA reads TGCGCCAGCAGCTTCGGACTAACCTCCTACAATGAGCAGTTCTTC.

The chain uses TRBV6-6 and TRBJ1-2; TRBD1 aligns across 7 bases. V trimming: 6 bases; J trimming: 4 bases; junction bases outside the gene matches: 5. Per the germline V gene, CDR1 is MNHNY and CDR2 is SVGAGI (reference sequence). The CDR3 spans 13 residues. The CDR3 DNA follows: TGTGCCAGCAGCTCCGACAGGGTCTATGGCTACACCTTC. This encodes CASSSDRVYGYTF.

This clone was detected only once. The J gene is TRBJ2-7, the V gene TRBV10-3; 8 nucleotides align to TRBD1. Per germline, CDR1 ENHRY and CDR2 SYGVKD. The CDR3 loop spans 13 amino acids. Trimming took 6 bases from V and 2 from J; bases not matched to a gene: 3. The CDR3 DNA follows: TGTGCCATCAGGCAGGGGGCCACCTACGAGCAGTACTTC. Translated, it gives CAIRQGATYEQYF.

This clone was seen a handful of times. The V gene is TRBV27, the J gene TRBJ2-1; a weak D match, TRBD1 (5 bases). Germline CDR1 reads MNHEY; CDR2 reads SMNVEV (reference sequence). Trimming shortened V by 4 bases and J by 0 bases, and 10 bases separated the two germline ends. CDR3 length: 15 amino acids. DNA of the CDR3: TGTGCCAGCAGTTCGGACATAGGCTCCTACAATGAGCAGTTCTTC. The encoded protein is CASSSDIGSYNEQFF.

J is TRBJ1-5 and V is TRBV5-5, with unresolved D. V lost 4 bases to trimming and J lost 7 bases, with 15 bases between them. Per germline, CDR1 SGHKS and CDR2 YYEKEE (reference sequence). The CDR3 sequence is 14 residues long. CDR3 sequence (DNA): TGTGCCAGCAGCCCTCCCGGGGTTGGACAGCCCCAGCATTTT. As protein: CASSPPGVGQPQHF.

The CDR3 loop reads CASSLANRAGYNEQFF. In nucleotides, the CDR3 is TGTGCCAGCAGCTTAGCGAACAGGGCGGGTTACAATGAGCAGTTCTTC. The chain links TRBV7-8 to TRBJ2-1, with D possibly matching TRBD1 (6 bases). V shed 0 bases and J shed 4 bases, with 13 bases lying between them. Germline V gene data show CDR1 as SGHVS and CDR2 as FQNEAQ. The CDR3 length is 16 residues. The variable domain in full, completed from reference TRBV7-8 and TRBJ2-1, reads GAGVSQSPRYKVAKRGQDVALRCDPISGHVSLFWYQQALGQGPEFLTYFQNEAQLDKSGLPSDRFFAERPEGSVSTLKIQRTQQEDSAVYLCASSLANRAGYNEQFFGPGTRLTVL.

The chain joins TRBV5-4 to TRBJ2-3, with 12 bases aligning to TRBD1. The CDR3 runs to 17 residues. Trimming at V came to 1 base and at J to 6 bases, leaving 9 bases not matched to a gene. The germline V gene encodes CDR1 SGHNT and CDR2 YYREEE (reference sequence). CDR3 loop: CASSLFRGQGAGDTQYF. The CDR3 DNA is TGTGCCAGCAGCTTGTTCCGGGGACAGGGGGCCGGTGATACGCAGTATTTT.

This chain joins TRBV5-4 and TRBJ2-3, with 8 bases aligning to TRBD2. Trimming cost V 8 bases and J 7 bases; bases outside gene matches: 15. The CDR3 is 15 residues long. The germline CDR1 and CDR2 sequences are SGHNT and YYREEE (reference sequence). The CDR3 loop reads CASRPGLEGRNTQYF. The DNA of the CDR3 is TGTGCCAGTCGACCGGGACTAGAGGGAAGAAATACGCAGTATTTT.

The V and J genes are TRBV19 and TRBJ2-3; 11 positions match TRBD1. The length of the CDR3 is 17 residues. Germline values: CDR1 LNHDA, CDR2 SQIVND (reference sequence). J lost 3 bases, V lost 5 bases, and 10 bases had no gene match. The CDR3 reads CASSPRTGGEGTDTQYF. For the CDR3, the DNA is TGTGCCAGTAGTCCTCGGACAGGGGGCGAGGGAACAGATACGCAGTATTTT.

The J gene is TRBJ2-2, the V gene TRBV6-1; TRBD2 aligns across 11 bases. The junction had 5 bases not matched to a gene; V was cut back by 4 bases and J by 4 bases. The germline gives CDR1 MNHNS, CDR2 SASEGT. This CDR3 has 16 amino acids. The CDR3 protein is CASSGLAGYLTGELFF. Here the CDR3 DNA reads TGTGCCAGCAGTGGACTAGCGGGATACCTCACCGGGGAGCTGTTTTTT.

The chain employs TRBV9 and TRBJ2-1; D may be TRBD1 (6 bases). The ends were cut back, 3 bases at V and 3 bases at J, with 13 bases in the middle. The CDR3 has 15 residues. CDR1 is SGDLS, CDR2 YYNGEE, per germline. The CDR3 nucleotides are TGTGCCAGCAGCGGCGACTCAGGGGTCTACAATGAGCAGTTCTTC. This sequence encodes CASSGDSGVYNEQFF.

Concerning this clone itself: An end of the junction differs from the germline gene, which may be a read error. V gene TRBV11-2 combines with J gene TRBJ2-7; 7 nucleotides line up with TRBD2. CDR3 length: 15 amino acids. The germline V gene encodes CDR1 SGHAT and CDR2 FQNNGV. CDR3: CASSGRLAWSCEQYF. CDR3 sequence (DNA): TGTGCCAGCAGCGGACGACTAGCTTGGTCCTGCGAGCAGTACTTC.

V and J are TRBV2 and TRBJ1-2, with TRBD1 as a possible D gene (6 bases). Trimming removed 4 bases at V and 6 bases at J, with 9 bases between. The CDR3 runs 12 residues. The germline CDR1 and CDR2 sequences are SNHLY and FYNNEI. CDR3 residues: CASSGQEHGYTF. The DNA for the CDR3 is TGTGCCAGCAGTGGACAGGAACATGGCTACACCTTC.

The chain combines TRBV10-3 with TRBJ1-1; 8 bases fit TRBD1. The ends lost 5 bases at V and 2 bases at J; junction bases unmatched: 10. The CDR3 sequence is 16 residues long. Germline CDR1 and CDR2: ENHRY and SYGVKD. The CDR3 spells CAISKNGQGSNTEAFF. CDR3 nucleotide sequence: TGTGCCATCAGTAAAAATGGACAGGGAAGCAACACTGAAGCTTTCTTT.

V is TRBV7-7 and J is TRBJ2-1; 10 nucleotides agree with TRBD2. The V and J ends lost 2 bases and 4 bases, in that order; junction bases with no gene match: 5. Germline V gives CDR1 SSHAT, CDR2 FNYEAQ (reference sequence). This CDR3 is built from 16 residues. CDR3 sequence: CASSLSVAGGYNEQFF. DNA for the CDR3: TGTGCCAGCAGCTTATCCGTAGCGGGGGGTTACAATGAGCAGTTCTTC.

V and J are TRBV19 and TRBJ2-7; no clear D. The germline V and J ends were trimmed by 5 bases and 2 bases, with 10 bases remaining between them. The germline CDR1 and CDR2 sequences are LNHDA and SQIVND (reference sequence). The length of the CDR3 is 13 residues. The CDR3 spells CASSSTRAYEQYF. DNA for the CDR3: TGTGCCAGTAGTTCGACCCGGGCCTACGAGCAGTACTTC.

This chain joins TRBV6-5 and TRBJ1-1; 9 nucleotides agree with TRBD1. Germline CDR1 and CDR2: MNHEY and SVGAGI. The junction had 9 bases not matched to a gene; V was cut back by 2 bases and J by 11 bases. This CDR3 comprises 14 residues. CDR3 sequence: CASSYITGGLEAFF. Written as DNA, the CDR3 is TGTGCCAGCAGTTACATAACAGGGGGCTTAGAGGCTTTCTTT.